The 20 T cell receptor beta chains below come from one sample, sequenced in a study of blood T cell repertoires in COVID-19 (dated by TCRdb to the early 2020s). The library was produced with the immunoSEQ multiplex PCR assay. TCRdb retrieved this table from immuneACCESS and kept in-frame rearrangements only. Not all clones are present; in checked studies, unresolved V genes account for under half, and no reason is known for the remainder. Here the sample has over 200,000 clones; approximately 83% occur a single time. Around 2.9% of the sample rests with the top ten. Sequencing was done on a sample of peripheral blood. These receptors all come from a woman aged 25 to 39 who had recovered from COVID-19.

V usage is TRBV6-1 and J usage is TRBJ1-2; 7 positions match TRBD1. This CDR3 is 16 amino acids long. Germline V lookup: CDR1 MNHNS, CDR2 SASEGT. V trimming: 2 bases; J trimming: 3 bases; junction bases outside the gene matches: 9. The DNA for the CDR3 is TGTGCCAGCAGTGAATGGGGTCACAGGGGTGACTATGGCTACACCTTC. Protein: CASSEWGHRGDYGYTF.

The chain is built from TRBV11-2 and TRBJ2-7; 8 bases agree with TRBD1. The CDR3 length is 15 residues. V was pared by 0 bases and J by 3 bases, with 4 bases of the junction left unmatched. Germline CDR1 and CDR2: SGHAT and FQNNGV. CDR3 in amino acids: CASSLDRGTGYEQYF. CDR3 in DNA: TGTGCCAGCAGCTTAGATCGCGGGACAGGCTACGAGCAGTACTTC.

The rearrangement links TRBV19 to TRBJ1-2, with D possibly matching TRBD1 (6 bases). The ends were cut back, 3 bases at V and 4 bases at J, with 12 bases in the middle. Germline values: CDR1 LNHDA, CDR2 SQIVND (reference sequence). The CDR3 has 14 amino acids. As DNA, the CDR3 is TGTGCCAGTAGTATGACACAGGGTGGCTATGGCTACACCTTC. It specifies CASSMTQGGYGYTF.

J is TRBJ1-2 and V is TRBV10-3; D uncertain. The CDR3 runs to 15 residues. In germline, CDR1 is ENHRY, CDR2 SYGVKD. V was trimmed by 2 bases and J by 8 bases, leaving 18 bases between them. The chain's CDR3 is CAISEVQHPRGGYTF. The CDR3 bases are TGTGCCATCAGTGAGGTACAGCACCCCCGCGGGGGCTACACCTTC.

The CDR3 DNA follows: TGTGCCAGCAGTTACAGGCAGGTATCTACGGAGCAGTACTTC. Translating it yields CASSYRQVSTEQYF. This chain connects TRBV6-5 to TRBJ2-7; D gene uncertain. There are 14 residues in the CDR3. In germline, CDR1 is MNHEY, CDR2 SVGAGI. V gave up 2 bases and J gave up 7 bases, with 15 bases separating them.

In its sample, this clone was seen once. This rearrangement joins TRBV29-1 to TRBJ1-2, with 8 nucleotides matching TRBD1. V lost 4 bases, J lost 8 bases, and 12 bases stayed unmatched. CDR1 and CDR2 from the germline V gene are SQVTM and ANQGSEA. CDR3 size: 14 residues. The CDR3 DNA is TGCAGCGTTGTGCGGCCAGGGGGCCAGAACGGCTACACCTTC. Encoded protein: CSVVRPGGQNGYTF.

The chain combines TRBV7-9 with TRBJ2-3; TRBD1 matches at 12 bases. J lost 0 bases, V lost 4 bases, and 11 bases had no gene match. The CDR3 runs to 19 residues. Germline V gives CDR1 SEHNR, CDR2 FQNEAQ (reference sequence). CDR3: CASSSTPGQGADSTDTQYF. The CDR3, as DNA: TGTGCCAGCAGCTCAACCCCGGGACAGGGGGCAGATAGCACAGATACGCAGTATTTT.

The chain is built from TRBV10-3 and TRBJ1-4; 10 bases are a match to TRBD1. Germline CDR1 reads ENHRY; CDR2 reads SYGVKD. The CDR3 has 14 amino acids. Trimming removed 10 bases from V and 8 bases from J; junction bases left unmatched: 10. The CDR3 spells CASTPGQGKEKLFF. CDR3 bases: TGTGCCAGTACTCCGGGACAGGGGAAAGAAAAACTGTTTTTT.

This sequence joins TRBV3-1 (or the pseudogene TRBV3-2) and TRBJ2-7, with 7 bases identical to TRBD1. Trimming cost V 4 bases and J 0 bases; bases outside gene matches: 3. Germline assignment: CDR1 LGHDT and CDR2 YNNKEL (reference sequence). The CDR3 covers 14 residues. In DNA, the CDR3 is TGTGCCAGCAGCCGAGGGGGCGTCTCCTACGAGCAGTACTTC. Its translation is CASSRGGVSYEQYF.

V usage is TRBV7-6 and J usage is TRBJ2-1, with 7 bases lining up with TRBD1. The CDR3 extends over 16 amino acids. The J segment lost 4 bases and the V segment lost 3 bases, leaving 9 bases of the junction unmatched. The germline V gene has CDR1 SGHVS and CDR2 FNYEAQ. CDR3 loop: CASSFLGDSQYNEQFF. The CDR3 DNA reads TGTGCCAGCAGCTTTTTAGGGGACAGCCAATACAATGAGCAGTTCTTC.

This chain uses TRBV5-4 with TRBJ1-1; D unclear. Looked up from germline, CDR1 is SGHNT and CDR2 is YYREEE (reference sequence). Trimming stripped 0 bases from V and 0 bases from J, with 9 bases between. The CDR3 is 15 residues long. CDR3 bases: TGTGCCAGCAGCTTGGAGAGCATAGTGAACACTGAAGCTTTCTTT. This sequence encodes CASSLESIVNTEAFF.

CDR3 protein: CASSPYFKQDSPLHF. CDR3 sequence (DNA): TGTGCCAGCAGCCCTTACTTTAAACAGGATTCACCCCTCCACTTT. The rearrangement uses TRBV9 and TRBJ1-6; maybe TRBD1 (5 bases). Germline lookup yields CDR1 SGDLS and CDR2 YYNGEE. Between the trimmed V and J ends, which lost 4 bases and 8 bases, there was a span of 16 bases. This CDR3 comprises 15 residues.

The gene calls are TRBV7-9 and TRBJ2-7; TRBD1 matches 9 bases. The V gene end was trimmed by 4 bases and the J gene end by 2 bases; junction bases not matched to a gene: 9. This CDR3 is 16 amino acids long. CDR1 and CDR2 from the germline V gene are SEHNR and FQNEAQ (reference sequence). CDR3 DNA: TGTGCCAGCAGCTCCGGACAGGGGTTCGCCGCCTACGAGCAGTACTTC. Translated: CASSSGQGFAAYEQYF.

The chain recombines TRBV19 with TRBJ2-5; 11 bases are shared with TRBD2. V shed 6 bases, J shed 5 bases, and the junction held 11 bases outside the gene matches. CDR1 is LNHDA, CDR2 SQIVND, per germline (reference sequence). This CDR3 contains 16 residues. Here the CDR3 DNA reads TGTGCCAGTAGCGCGGGGACTAGCGGAAGTAGGGAGACCCAGTACTTC. This sequence encodes CASSAGTSGSRETQYF. Filled out from reference TRBV19 and TRBJ2-5, the complete variable domain reads DGGITQSPKYLFRKEGQNVTLSCEQNLNHDAMYWYRQDPGQGLRLIYYSQIVNDFQKGDIAEGYSVSREKKESFPLTVTSAQKNPTAFYLCASSAGTSGSRETQYFGPGTRLLVL.

This clone was found once. The chain combines TRBV28 with TRBJ1-6; 7 bases map to TRBD1. The CDR3 totals 15 residues. Germline-derived CDR1 and CDR2 are MDHEN and SYDVKM. V gave up 6 bases and J gave up 7 bases; unmatched junction bases: 9. CDR3 nucleotides: TGTGCCAGCAGAGATGCCGGGACAGCGAATTCACCCCTCCACTTT. As protein: CASRDAGTANSPLHF.

The chain links TRBV4-1 to TRBJ1-3, with a tentative D call TRBD1 (5 bases). The CDR3 consists of 18 residues. The germline V gene encodes CDR1 MGHRA and CDR2 YSYEKL. Trimming stripped 1 base from V and 0 bases from J, with 16 bases between. This chain's CDR3 is CASSQVGRGVFSGNTIYF. CDR3 DNA sequence: TGCGCCAGCAGCCAAGTCGGGCGGGGGGTATTCTCTGGAAACACCATATATTTT.

This chain connects TRBV3-1 (or the pseudogene TRBV3-2) to TRBJ2-7, with 12 bases aligning to TRBD2. Trimming took 4 bases from V and 3 from J; bases not matched to a gene: 7. Per germline, CDR1 LGHDT and CDR2 YNNKEL (reference sequence). The CDR3 has 16 residues. The CDR3: CASSPTSGGEFYEQYF. CDR3 bases: TGTGCCAGCAGCCCGACTAGCGGGGGTGAGTTCTACGAGCAGTACTTC.

The chain joins TRBV19 to TRBJ1-2; TRBD1 is a possible D gene (5 bases). The length of the CDR3 is 17 residues. Trimming took 5 bases from V and 5 from J, leaving 24 bases between them. Germline-derived CDR1 and CDR2 are LNHDA and SQIVND (reference sequence). This chain's CDR3 is CASSPTRPGTQPYGYTF. Here the CDR3 DNA reads TGTGCCAGTAGTCCCACGCGGCCCGGGACTCAGCCTTATGGCTACACCTTC.

The chain has TRBV5-1 and TRBJ2-1; 9 nucleotides line up with TRBD1. Per the germline V gene, CDR1 is SGHRS and CDR2 is YFSETQ. V dropped 0 bases and J dropped 6; count of bases not matched to a gene: 4. The CDR3 runs to 15 residues. The CDR3 DNA is TGCGCCAGCAGCTTGGGGACAGGGGATCTCAATGAGCAGTTCTTC. Its protein product is CASSLGTGDLNEQFF.

The table lists this clone with a count of one. The chain joins TRBV6-2 or TRBV6-3 to TRBJ2-1; 11 bases are a match to TRBD2. This CDR3 spans 18 amino acids. J gave up 8 bases and V 4 bases, and 16 bases lay outside the gene matches. CDR1 is MNHEY, CDR2 SVGEGT, per germline. The CDR3 DNA is TGTGCCAGCAGTTGGCTAGCGGGGGGCCTCTCAGGGGTCGATGAGCAGTTCTTC. This translates into CASSWLAGGLSGVDEQFF.